This TCR beta chain was captured by sequencing in a study of blood T cell repertoires in COVID-19. Some clones are missing from TCRdb's copy, which holds only in-frame ones; the method was immunoSEQ multiplex PCR. The data contain over 100,000 clones, roughly 80% of them seen just once; the ten biggest clones take up 7.9%. The CDR3 spans 15 residues. Germline CDR1 and CDR2: KGHSH and LQKENI. The trim removed 8 bases at V and 6 bases at J, leaving 10 bases unmatched. This clonotype was obtained from a man between 65 and 85 years old with acute or convalescent COVID-19. The chain uses TRBV18 and TRBJ2-3; 11 positions match TRBD2. Sequencing was carried out using peripheral blood. This CDR3 reads CASTYLAGGPDTQYF. CDR3 sequence (DNA): TGTGCCAGCACTTATTTAGCGGGGGGGCCGGATACGCAGTATTTT.